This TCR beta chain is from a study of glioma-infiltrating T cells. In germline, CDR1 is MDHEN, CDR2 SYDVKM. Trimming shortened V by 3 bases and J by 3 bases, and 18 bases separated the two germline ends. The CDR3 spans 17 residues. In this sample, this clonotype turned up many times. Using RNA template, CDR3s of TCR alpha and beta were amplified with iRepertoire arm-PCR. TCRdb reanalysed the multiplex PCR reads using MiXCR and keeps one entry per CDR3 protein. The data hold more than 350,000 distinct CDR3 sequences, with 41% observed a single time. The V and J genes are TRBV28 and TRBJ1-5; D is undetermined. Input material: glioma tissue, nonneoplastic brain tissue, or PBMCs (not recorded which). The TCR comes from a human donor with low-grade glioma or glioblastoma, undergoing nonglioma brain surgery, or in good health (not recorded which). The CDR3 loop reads CASSFRKSWQLNQPQHF. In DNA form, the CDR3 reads TGTGCCAGCAGTTTTCGCAAGTCATGGCAGCTCAATCAGCCCCAGCATTTT.